The clone carrying this T cell receptor beta chain was detected only a few times. Sequencing was done on patients that had shown CD8+CD57+ cell expansion by flow cytometry. Among the patients, all had severe acquired aplastic anemia. The source of the sample is a study of CD8+CD57+ T cells in acquired aplastic anemia. Template material for TCR beta VDJ and CDR3 profiling consisted of genomic DNA. Each CDR3 protein is one row after TCRdb ran MiXCR on the reads. The sample gives around 120,000 distinct CDR3 sequences, almost 40% of which show up once; around 2.7% is in the top ten. Per the germline V gene, CDR1 is LNHNV and CDR2 is YYDKDF (reference sequence). CDR3 length equals 15 residues. Trimming removed 8 bases from V and 0 bases from J, with 16 bases in between.

What was sequenced was sorted CD4+, CD8+, or CD8+CD57+ T cells (not recorded which) from PBMCs. This sequence was found in a human donor with aplastic anemia. This chain joins TRBV15 and TRBJ1-2, with a possible D match to TRBD1 (5 bases). The CDR3 DNA reads TGTGCCACCGGGTACGGGACTGCTGCTAACTATGGCTACACCTTC. Translating gives CATGYGTAANYGYTF.